The 13 T cell receptor beta chains reported below all come from one sample, sequenced in a study of vaccination effects on CD4 cells after COVID-19. Within the ViraFEST assay, antigen-specific CD4+ T cells underwent expansion with viral peptide pools prior to sequencing. The authors isolated CD4+ T cells after around nine days of culture. As their vaccination, participants received two doses of either BNT162b2 or mRNA-1273. Sequencing was performed with immunoSEQ multiplex PCR; in TCRdb, only in-frame clones are kept and a portion is missing. In the table there are about 50,000 clones, around 74% of which are singletons. Antigen specificity for these receptors is unknown. The sample was CD4+ T cells from PBMCs cultured with HCoV-OC43 spike peptides, taken after COVID-19 vaccination. Subset specified: HCoV-OC43 spike overlapping peptide pool stimulation. Receptor source: a human donor who received a COVID-19 vaccine.

A few counts support this clone. In DNA form, the CDR3 reads TGCGCCAGCAGTCAATCCGCGGGGACAGGGGGCGCTTGCGAGCAGTACTTC. This translates into CASSQSAGTGGACEQYF. This rearrangement joins TRBV23-1 to TRBJ2-7, with TRBD1 matching 12 bases. TRBV23-1 is sorted into the ORF group, with uncertain function. The CDR3 contains 17 residues. Trimming cost V 0 bases and J 6 bases; bases outside gene matches: 9.

The J gene is TRBJ2-4, the V gene TRBV5-4; 7 bases fit TRBD1. Trimming at V came to 3 bases and at J to 3 bases, leaving 6 bases not matched to a gene. The germline CDR1 and CDR2 sequences are SGHNT and YYREEE (reference sequence). This CDR3 region has 15 residues. CDR3 bases: TGTGCCAGCAGCTCGGGACAGCCACTCAAAAACATTCAGTACTTC. Protein: CASSSGQPLKNIQYF.

Only a few counts were recorded for this clone. The chain recombines TRBV19 with TRBJ1-2; no definite D call. The V end was cut by 3 bases, the J end by 7 bases, with 12 bases between. This CDR3 is 13 amino acids long. Germline V gene lookup returns CDR1 LNHDA and CDR2 SQIVND (reference sequence). As DNA, the CDR3 is TGTGCCAGTAGTATTCTACGGGATACTGGCTACACCTTC. It is translated as CASSILRDTGYTF.

The chain employs TRBV3-1 (or the pseudogene TRBV3-2) and TRBJ2-3; 8 bases align to TRBD2. With 1 base clipped from V and 1 base from J, the junction kept 10 bases outside the gene matches. The CDR3 runs 18 residues. Looked up from germline, CDR1 is LGHDT and CDR2 is YNNKEL (reference sequence). CDR3 in amino acids: CASSQGDSGEWGTDTQYF. CDR3 DNA sequence: TGTGCCAGCAGCCAAGGGGATAGCGGGGAGTGGGGCACAGATACGCAGTATTTT.

The chain has TRBV12-5 and TRBJ2-1, with a weak D call TRBD2 (6 bases). The CDR3 length is 19 residues. V was trimmed by 0 bases and J by 0 bases, leaving 18 bases between them. CDR1 and CDR2 from the germline V gene are LGHNT and FRNRAP. CDR3 loop: CASGLVLGGEKGSYNEQFF. DNA for the CDR3: TGTGCTAGTGGTTTGGTACTAGGCGGGGAAAAGGGCTCCTACAATGAGCAGTTCTTC. Drawing the rest from reference TRBV12-5 and TRBJ2-1, the complete variable domain is DARVTQTPRHKVTEMGQEVTMRCQPILGHNTVFWYRQTMMQGLELLAYFRNRAPLDDSGMPKDRFSAEMPDATLATLKIQPSEPRDSAVYFCASGLVLGGEKGSYNEQFFGPGTRLTVL.

The chain uses TRBV19 and TRBJ2-7; 9 nucleotides align to TRBD1. The germline CDR1 and CDR2 sequences are LNHDA and SQIVND (reference sequence). CDR3 length: 15 amino acids. V trimming: 1 base; J trimming: 4 bases; junction bases outside the gene matches: 5. The CDR3 bases are TGTGCCAGTAGTATAGTAACAGGGGGCGGGTACGAGCAGTACTTC. Translation: CASSIVTGGGYEQYF.

This clone has a single count. The chain carries TRBV7-9 and TRBJ2-6; D may be TRBD1 (6 bases). The germline V gene encodes CDR1 SEHNR and CDR2 FQNEAQ (reference sequence). Trimming took off 9 bases at V and 4 bases at J, with 16 bases between the two ends. The CDR3 runs 15 residues. The CDR3 loop is CASVQGLSGANVLTF. For the CDR3, the DNA is TGTGCCAGTGTCCAGGGGTTATCCGGGGCCAACGTCCTGACTTTC.

The V gene is TRBV7-6, the J gene TRBJ1-1; perhaps TRBD1 as D (5 bases). The V gene lost 2 bases and the J gene lost 4 bases, with 17 bases spanning the gap. The CDR3 is made up of 16 amino acids. Germline V gene sequence: CDR1 SGHVS, CDR2 FNYEAQ. The CDR3 DNA is TGTGCCAGCAGCTTACGCCCACCCGACAGCCCCACTGAAGCTTTCTTT. Translated, it gives CASSLRPPDSPTEAFF.

J is TRBJ1-2 and V is TRBV7-9, with 7 bases identical to TRBD1. With 1 base clipped from V and 2 bases from J, the junction kept 10 bases outside the gene matches. This CDR3 is 17 amino acids long. CDR1 is SEHNR, CDR2 FQNEAQ, per germline (reference sequence). The CDR3 nucleotides read TGTGCCAGCAGCTTAGATCCCCGGGACAGACTGAACTATGGCTACACCTTC. This sequence encodes CASSLDPRDRLNYGYTF.

J is TRBJ1-4 and V is TRBV7-9; D is possibly TRBD1 (5 bases). Per the germline V gene, CDR1 is SEHNR and CDR2 is FQNEAQ (reference sequence). The CDR3 is 15 amino acids. With 5 bases removed from V and 7 bases from J, the gap between germline ends came to 17 bases. DNA for the CDR3: TGTGCCAGCAGCCTCAGGGACCTCTTAGGTGAAAAACTGTTTTTT. Protein product: CASSLRDLLGEKLFF.

This clone was seen more than once but under ten times. The chain carries TRBV5-8 and TRBJ1-2; D may be TRBD1 (6 bases). This CDR3 is 14 amino acids long. Trimming stripped 4 bases from V and 4 bases from J, with 14 bases between. Germline V gene data show CDR1 as SGHTS and CDR2 as YDEGEE. The CDR3 DNA reads TGTGCCAGCAGCCTGGCTGGGGGCCCCTATGGCTACACCTTC. The encoded protein is CASSLAGGPYGYTF.

The chain joins TRBV10-3 to TRBJ1-4; maybe TRBD1 (5 bases). The CDR3 has 16 residues. Germline V lookup: CDR1 ENHRY, CDR2 SYGVKD. Deletions cut 11 bases from V and 0 bases from J, with 19 bases between. CDR3 sequence: CAAGGPPGATNEKLFF. Written as DNA, the CDR3 is TGTGCCGCTGGGGGACCGCCGGGTGCAACTAATGAAAAACTGTTTTTT.

This clone was seen only once. This sequence joins TRBV2 and TRBJ2-7, with TRBD1 matching 8 bases. Per the germline V gene, CDR1 is SNHLY and CDR2 is FYNNEI. The CDR3 covers 13 residues. V gave up 6 bases and J gave up 3 bases; unmatched junction bases: 4. Here the CDR3 reads CASRRQGSYEQYF. As DNA, the CDR3 is TGTGCCAGCAGGAGACAGGGGAGCTACGAGCAGTACTTC.